This is a list of T cell receptor beta chains from one sample in a study of cytomegalovirus exposure and HLA in healthy donors. TCRdb's copy holds only in-frame clones and misses some; the assay was immunoSEQ multiplex PCR. The data contain about 160,000 clones, roughly 73% of them singletons. Sequencing was performed on PBMCs. These receptors were collected from a woman aged 25 to 39 in good health and CMV-seronegative. Both conserved end residues are trimmed from each CDR3. The order of the fields is CDR3 length, clone size, J gene, V gene, CDR3 protein. For some rows the clone size is stated as once, few or many, or as a class when expanded; others skip it.

>13|NA|TRBJ1-1|TRBV7-2
ASSPRTAGNTEAF
>16|NA|TRBJ1-4|TRBV4-2
ASSQDRGRTMGGEKLF
>12|NA|TRBJ1-1|TRBV7-6
ASSPFSGYTEAF
>13|NA|TRBJ2-7|TRBV28
ASSFPGEGGHEQY
>12|NA|TRBJ1-1|TRBV19
ASRSPGAAAEAF
>10|NA|TRBJ2-7|TRBV2
ASSPRGEEQY
>12|NA|TRBJ2-5|TRBV9
ASSVGGEGGTQY
>12|NA|TRBJ1-1|TRBV7-7
ASSPITVNTEAF
>13|few|TRBJ1-6|TRBV7-9
ASSLVGGANSPLH
>16|NA|TRBJ1-1|TRBV7-6
ASSLWTQGEVAVTEAF
>9|NA|TRBJ2-1|TRBV5-1
ASSSWTEQF
>11|NA|TRBJ1-4|TRBV28
ASTPGVGEKLF
>10|NA|TRBJ2-3|TRBV4-2
ASSQDLDTQY
>12|NA|TRBJ1-2|TRBV4-1
ASSQAGGWYGYT
>13|NA|TRBJ1-2|TRBV9
ASSEGTVPHGGYT
>13|NA|TRBJ2-2|TRBV4-2
ASSQVGGSGGELF
>12|once|TRBJ2-2|TRBV9
ASRQGANTGELF
>11|NA|TRBJ2-5|TRBV11-3
ASSLRIGETQY
>13|NA|TRBJ1-1|TRBV5-1
ASSLGSGMNTEAF
>13|NA|TRBJ2-3|TRBV6-5
ASSPPPADTDTQY
>12|few|TRBJ1-4|TRBV9
ASSVQGSNEKLF
>13|NA|TRBJ1-2|TRBV15
ATSRDRVVDYGYT
>12|NA|TRBJ2-5|TRBV5-1
ASSPGNSQETQY
>11|NA|TRBJ2-2|TRBV19
ASSLEDTGELF
>14|NA|TRBJ2-7|TRBV14
ASSHNAGFLSIEQY
>13|NA|NA|TRBV5-8
ASSLGGQAFYEQY
>11|NA|TRBJ1-6|TRBV28
ASRGQYNSPLH